These T cell receptor beta chains were read from a single sample in a study of metastatic and nonmetastatic thyroid tumors. TCRdb called clones again from the PCR reads with MiXCR. The sample has 25,000 to 30,000 clones; under 25% are singletons. Sequenced input: blood. These receptors were obtained from a female donor with papillary thyroid cancer or a benign thyroid nodule (not recorded which). Some clones in this sample may be carry-over from other donors' samples. CDR3s include the opening cysteine and the closing phenylalanine or tryptophan. The D gene is left open where the match is weak. The size of a clone is reported for some rows only, either as once, few or many, or as a class for expanded clones.

j_gene | d_gene | v_gene | abundance | CDR3aa | CDR3nt
TRBJ1-1 | - | TRBV4-3 | few | CASSQDLVTEAFF | TGCGCCAGCAGCCAAGATTTGGTAACTGAAGCTTTCTTT
TRBJ1-1 | - | TRBV6-5 | - | CASSYSGVGGTEAFF | TGTGCCAGCAGTTACTCCGGGGTGGGCGGCACTGAAGCTTTCTTT
TRBJ2-3 | - | TRBV6-4 | - | CASSDGIVDTQYF | TGTGCCAGCAGTGACGGTATAGTAGATACGCAGTATTTT
TRBJ2-3 | TRBD2 | TRBV20-1 | many | CSARDLAGAADTQYF | TGCAGTGCTAGAGACCTAGCGGGAGCGGCAGATACGCAGTATTTT
TRBJ2-4 | - | TRBV2 | few | CASSDAVGAKNIQYF | TGTGCCAGCAGTGACGCGGTCGGGGCCAAAAACATTCAGTACTTC
TRBJ2-1 | - | TRBV20-1 | - | CSARRPNNEQFF | TGCAGTGCTAGACGCCCGAACAATGAGCAGTTCTTC
TRBJ2-1 | - | TRBV5-1 | many | CASSLGRKAGRSFHNEQFF | TGCGCCAGCAGCTTGGGGCGAAAAGCAGGGCGGTCCTTTCACAATGAGCAGTTCTTC
TRBJ2-7 | - | TRBV10-2 | - | CASSWDTSYEQYF | TGCGCCAGCAGTTGGGACACCTCCTACGAGCAGTACTTC
TRBJ1-6 | - | TRBV24-1 | many | CATSEGYNSPLHF | TGTGCCACCAGTGAGGGATATAATTCACCCCTCCACTTT
TRBJ1-2 | - | TRBV27 | many | CASSFRAGDGYAF | TGTGCCAGCAGTTTTAGGGCCGGGGATGGCTACGCCTTC
TRBJ1-2 | TRBD1 | TRBV18 | many | CASSPPTDRGYGYTF | TGTGCCAGCTCACCACCGACGGACAGGGGGTATGGCTACACCTTC
TRBJ2-7 | TRBD1 | TRBV20-1 | many | CSARGRGRVSTYEQYF | TGCAGTGCAAGGGGCAGGGGGCGGGTCTCTACCTACGAGCAGTACTTC
TRBJ2-7 | - | TRBV27 | - | CASSYKDWSYEQYF | TGTGCCAGCAGTTATAAGGATTGGTCCTACGAGCAGTACTTC
TRBJ2-6 | - | TRBV13 | - | CASTGPTGANFLTF | TGTGCCAGCACTGGACCAACTGGTGCCAACTTCCTGACTTTC
TRBJ2-7 | - | TRBV12-3/TRBV12-4 | few | CASRPMDGYEQYF | TGTGCCAGCAGACCCATGGACGGCTACGAGCAGTACTTC
TRBJ2-5 | - | TRBV18 | many | CASSRANRETQYF | TGTGCCAGCTCACGGGCTAACCGAGAGACCCAGTACTTC
TRBJ1-5 | - | TRBV20-1 | - | CSSRVQANNQPQHF | TGCAGTTCTAGAGTACAAGCGAACAATCAGCCCCAGCATTTT
TRBJ2-3 | TRBD1 | TRBV6-5 | - | CASSSGTGGADTQYF | TGTGCCAGCAGTTCCGGGACAGGGGGCGCAGATACGCAGTATTTT
TRBJ2-1 | - | TRBV19 | many | CASTLGRSEQFF | TGTGCCAGTACCCTAGGTAGGAGTGAGCAGTTCTTC
TRBJ2-6 | - | TRBV6-2/TRBV6-3 | few | CASSQPSVISGANVLTF | TGTGCCAGCAGCCAACCTTCAGTGATCTCTGGGGCCAACGTCCTGACTTTC
TRBJ1-5 | - | TRBV6-5 | many | CASSYLPGGNQPQHF | TGTGCCAGCAGTTACCTCCCCGGGGGGAATCAGCCCCAGCATTTT
TRBJ2-2 | TRBD2 | TRBV15 | many | CATSSPIAGGRVTGELFF | TGTGCCACCAGCAGCCCAATAGCGGGAGGGCGTGTCACCGGGGAGCTGTTTTTT
TRBJ1-3 | - | TRBV28 | few | CVSKGHLSGNTIYF | TGTGTCAGCAAGGGACACCTATCTGGAAACACCATATATTTT
TRBJ2-7 | - | TRBV27 | few | CASSSQDHEQYF | TGTGCCAGCAGTTCCCAGGACCACGAGCAGTACTTC
TRBJ2-7 | - | TRBV7-2 | - | CASSPRPPYEQYF | TGTGCCAGCAGCCCCCGGCCGCCCTACGAGCAGTACTTC
TRBJ2-2 | TRBD1 | TRBV6-2/TRBV6-3 | medium-sized | CASTDRGETGELFF | TGTGCCAGCACCGACAGGGGGGAAACCGGGGAGCTGTTTTTT
TRBJ1-2 | - | TRBV7-8 | - | CASGYSGSVDLLGYTF | TGTGCCAGCGGCTATTCCGGGTCCGTAGACCTTTTGGGCTACACCTTC
TRBJ1-1 | - | TRBV7-6 | many | CASARGLNTEAFF | TGTGCCAGCGCGAGGGGTTTGAACACTGAAGCTTTCTTT
TRBJ2-5 | TRBD2 | TRBV20-1 | many | CSARDADSGSLKETQYF | TGCAGTGCTAGAGATGCGGATAGCGGGAGCTTAAAAGAGACCCAGTACTTC
TRBJ2-7 | - | TRBV5-4 | - | CASILNRDRSYEQYF | TGTGCCAGCATCTTAAATAGGGACCGCTCCTACGAGCAGTACTTC
TRBJ2-7 | - | TRBV27 | few | CASSFSTGKGLLERYF | TGTGCCAGCAGTTTCTCAACGGGCAAAGGCCTTTTGGAGAGGTACTTC
TRBJ1-4 | - | TRBV30 | - | CASVGGAVRGKLFF | TGTGCCTCCGTTGGCGGGGCAGTCAGAGGAAAACTGTTTTTT
TRBJ1-2 | - | TRBV19 | - | CATSHRGYTF | TGTGCCACCTCCCACCGGGGCTACACCTTC
TRBJ2-3 | TRBD1 | TRBV10-1 | - | CASSEGQGAKDTQYF | TGCGCCAGCAGTGAGGGACAGGGGGCCAAAGATACGCAATATTTT
TRBJ2-3 | - | TRBV6-2/TRBV6-3 | many | CASSYSSGRVADTQYF | TGTGCCAGCAGTTACTCGAGCGGACGGGTAGCAGATACGCAGTATTTT
TRBJ2-6 | - | TRBV20-1 | - | CSARDTGVGYRGSGANVLTF | TGCAGTGCTAGGGACACCGGGGTAGGTTATCGGGGCTCTGGGGCCAACGTCCTGACTTTC
TRBJ2-1 | - | TRBV11-1 | - | CASSLATPTGVNEQFF | TGTGCCAGCAGCTTAGCGACTCCCACGGGCGTTAATGAGCAGTTCTTC
TRBJ1-2 | TRBD1 | TRBV6-4 | - | CASSAGTGTYGYTF | TGTGCCAGCAGTGCCGGGACAGGGACCTATGGCTACACCTTC
TRBJ2-3 | TRBD2 | TRBV6-4 | many | CASSPSGSTDTQYF | TGTGCCAGCAGCCCTAGCGGGAGCACAGATACGCAGTATTTT
TRBJ1-2 | - | TRBV11-2 | many | CASSLGRGYGYTF | TGTGCCAGCAGCTTAGGTCGGGGCTATGGCTACACCTTC
TRBJ1-1 | - | TRBV6-1 | medium-sized | CASSPGGHRAEAFF | TGTGCCAGCAGCCCAGGTGGGCACAGGGCTGAAGCTTTCTTT
TRBJ2-7 | TRBD2 | TRBV20-1 | - | CSSTSGTSYEQYF | TGCAGCTCTACCTCCGGGACTAGCTACGAGCAGTACTTC
TRBJ1-4 | - | TRBV20-1 | - | CSARDMQGYGNEKLFF | TGCAGTGCTAGAGACATGCAGGGATATGGTAATGAAAAACTGTTTTTT
TRBJ2-1 | - | TRBV15 | many | CATSRETWLVGNEQFF | TGTGCCACCAGCAGAGAGACTTGGTTAGTAGGCAATGAGCAGTTCTTC
TRBJ1-5 | - | TRBV13 | many | CASSPRPNGSNQPQHF | TGTGCCAGCAGCCCCCGACCGAATGGGAGCAATCAGCCCCAGCATTTT
TRBJ2-3 | TRBD1 | TRBV20-1 | many | CSARVEVPRQGSPSTDTQYF | TGCAGTGCTAGAGTTGAGGTCCCGAGACAGGGGTCCCCTAGCACAGATACGCAGTATTTT
TRBJ2-7 | TRBD2 | TRBV9 | - | CASTSGSGRGPTYEQYF | TGTGCCAGCACCTCGGGTAGCGGGAGGGGCCCCACCTACGAGCAGTACTTC
TRBJ2-7 | TRBD2 | TRBV7-6 | many | CASSLRSGSKEQYF | TGTGCCAGCAGCTTACGTAGCGGGAGTAAAGAGCAGTACTTC
TRBJ1-6 | TRBD1 | TRBV15 | - | CATSRDHRGSPLHF | TGTGCCACCAGCAGAGATCACAGGGGTTCACCCCTCCACTTT
TRBJ1-1 | - | TRBV18 | many | CASSLDQSLNTEAFF | TGTGCCAGCTCCCTAGACCAGTCCTTGAACACTGAAGCTTTCTTT
TRBJ1-1 | - | TRBV7-9 | many | CASSLGGLMNTEAFF | TGTGCCAGCAGCTTAGGAGGTCTTATGAACACTGAAGCTTTCTTT
TRBJ1-1 | - | TRBV28 | many | CASSIQTGLTEAFF | TGTGCCAGCAGTATACAAACAGGGTTGACTGAAGCTTTCTTT
TRBJ1-2 | - | TRBV27 | medium-sized | CASREGGSGYTF | TGTGCCAGCAGGGAGGGGGGGAGCGGCTACACCTTC
TRBJ2-7 | TRBD2 | TRBV6-1 | - | CASGGLAGAYEQYF | TGTGCCAGCGGTGGACTAGCGGGAGCCTACGAGCAGTACTTC
TRBJ1-2 | TRBD1 | TRBV7-8 | medium-sized | CASSLGQGYGYTF | TGTGCCAGCAGCTTGGGACAGGGATATGGCTACACCTTC
TRBJ2-3 | - | TRBV10-2 | many | CASSPADTQYF | TGCGCCAGCAGTCCTGCAGATACGCAGTATTTT